The 18 T cell receptor beta chains below all came from one sample that was sequenced in a study of cytomegalovirus exposure and HLA in healthy donors. PCR employed 60 Vbeta and 13 Jbeta primers. Clones were read by immunoSEQ multiplex PCR, and TCRdb kept only the in-frame ones, dropping some. The repertoire holds approximately 130,000 clones, with about four fifths as singletons. Specimen: PBMCs. These receptors were collected from a male donor in good health and CMV-seronegative.

About this clone: Lacking the conserved final phenylalanine or tryptophan, this CDR3 likely reflects a read error. V and J are TRBV9 and TRBJ2-2, with TRBD2 identical over 9 bases. The CDR3 length is 16 residues. Unmatched junction bases numbered 7, after V lost 0 bases and J lost 7 bases. The germline CDR1 and CDR2 sequences are SGDLS and YYNGEE. Here the CDR3 DNA reads TGTGCCAGCAGCGTAGGGCTAGCGGGGTTTAACGGGGAGCTGTTTCTT. Translated: CASSVGLAGFNGELFL.

The gene calls are TRBV30 and TRBJ2-3; the D gene is possibly TRBD1 (6 bases). V dropped 3 bases and J dropped 4 bases, with 8 bases sitting between them. Germline CDR1 GTSNPN, CDR2 SVGIG (reference sequence). This CDR3 has 12 residues. CDR3: CAWSYRADTQYF. The CDR3 region has the DNA TGTGCCTGGAGCTACAGGGCAGATACGCAGTATTTT.

V is TRBV6-1 and J is TRBJ1-2; D may be TRBD1 (5 bases). The CDR3 is 12 residues long. V was trimmed by 2 bases and J by 5 bases, leaving 6 bases between them. The germline gives CDR1 MNHNS, CDR2 SASEGT. Here the CDR3 reads CASSERGYGYTF. Written as DNA, the CDR3 is TGTGCCAGCAGTGAACGGGGGTATGGCTACACCTTC.

In its sample, this clone was seen a few times. DNA for the CDR3: TGTGCCAGCAGCTCCCACCCCACGGTCACTGAAGCTTTCTTT. Translating it yields CASSSHPTVTEAFF. The gene calls are TRBV5-4 and TRBJ1-1; D gene uncertain. CDR3 length: 14 residues. Trimming took off 3 bases at V and 4 bases at J, with 13 bases between the two ends. In germline, CDR1 is SGHNT, CDR2 YYREEE (reference sequence).

The genes are TRBV18 and TRBJ1-3; 8 bases align to TRBD1. J gave up 2 bases and V 6 bases, and 9 bases lay outside the gene matches. The germline V gene has CDR1 KGHSH and CDR2 LQKENI. The CDR3 has 16 amino acids. CDR3 DNA: TGTGCCAGCTCCCTTCTTGACAGGGGAGCTGGAAACACCATATATTTT. Translating gives CASSLLDRGAGNTIYF.

The V gene is TRBV30, the J gene TRBJ1-2, with 8 bases fitting TRBD1. Germline CDR1 GTSNPN, CDR2 SVGIG (reference sequence). This CDR3 contains 12 residues. The V segment lost 8 bases and the J segment 8 bases; nucleotides outside the gene matches: 10. In DNA form, the CDR3 reads TGTGCCGTGACGGGACAGGCATGGGGCTACACCTTC. Its protein is CAVTGQAWGYTF.

This clone was found a few times. The chain has TRBV2 and TRBJ1-5; D not resolved. Deletions cut 6 bases from V and 5 bases from J, with 11 bases between. Germline V CDR1 and CDR2: SNHLY, FYNNEI. The CDR3 loop spans 13 amino acids. The CDR3 sequence: CASRFTGDQPQHF. The CDR3 region has the DNA TGTGCCAGCAGATTTACCGGAGATCAGCCCCAGCATTTT.

This clone was counted once. The J gene is TRBJ1-2, the V gene TRBV27; weak D call: TRBD1 (6 bases). Deletions cut 7 bases from V and 2 bases from J, with 8 bases between. Germline V lookup: CDR1 MNHEY, CDR2 SMNVEV (reference sequence). CDR3 length equals 12 residues. The CDR3 DNA sequence: TGTGCCAGCAAGGGGGACAACTATGGCTACACCTTC. This gives the protein CASKGDNYGYTF.

The chain links TRBV7-8 to TRBJ2-5; D gene unclear. TRBJ2-7 explains the end of the DNA better; the J call may be wrong. The CDR3 is 14 residues long. Germline V gene sequence: CDR1 SGHVS, CDR2 FQNEAQ. The CDR3 here is CASSLASSSNEQYF. The CDR3 bases are TGTGCCAGCAGCTTAGCTTCATCAAGCAACGAGCAGTACTTC.

J is TRBJ1-2 and V is TRBV18, with 11 bases that match TRBD1. CDR3 length equals 15 residues. After removal of 3 bases from V and 3 bases from J, the junction contained 3 bases not matched to a gene. The germline CDR1 and CDR2 sequences are KGHSH and LQKENI. Here the CDR3 DNA reads TGTGCCAGCTCACCCAGGACAGGGGGCGACTATGGCTACACCTTC. Amino acids: CASSPRTGGDYGYTF. The full variable domain, in which reference TRBV18 and TRBJ1-2 provide the parts outside the CDR3, is NAGVMQNPRHLVRRRGQEARLRCSPMKGHSHVYWYRQLPEEGLKFMVYLQKENIIDESGMPKERFSAEFPKEGPSILRIQQVVRGDSAAYFCASSPRTGGDYGYTFGSGTRLTVV.

V gene TRBV30 combines with J gene TRBJ1-5, with D perhaps matching TRBD1 (6 bases). V shed 3 bases and J shed 7 bases, with 16 bases lying between them. Germline CDR1 and CDR2: GTSNPN and SVGIG (reference sequence). The CDR3 is 14 amino acids. This CDR3 is CAWSDSTGTQPQHF. CDR3 nucleotides: TGTGCCTGGAGCGACAGTACAGGGACGCAGCCCCAGCATTTT.

The rearrangement joins TRBV30 to TRBJ1-2; D call uncertain. This CDR3 region has 13 residues. The germline V and J ends were trimmed by 5 bases and 2 bases, with 12 bases remaining between them. Germline V CDR1 and CDR2: GTSNPN, SVGIG (reference sequence). The CDR3 spells CAWESEANYGYTF. The CDR3 nucleotides read TGTGCCTGGGAGTCTGAAGCAAACTATGGCTACACCTTC. Full variable domain (remainder filled in from reference TRBV30 and TRBJ1-2): SQTIHQWPATLVQPVGSPLSLECTVEGTSNPNLYWYRQAAGRGLQLLFYSVGIGQISSEVPQNLSASRPQDRQFILSSKKLLLSDSGFYLCAWESEANYGYTFGSGTRLTVV.

V usage is TRBV4-3 and J usage is TRBJ2-3; D is perhaps TRBD1 (5 bases). CDR1 LGHNA and CDR2 YSLEER come from the germline V gene. Between the trimmed V and J ends, which lost 5 bases and 0 bases, there was a span of 12 bases. The CDR3 consists of 15 residues. This CDR3 reads CASSAQETSTDTQYF. DNA of the CDR3: TGCGCCAGCAGCGCACAGGAAACTAGCACAGATACGCAGTATTTT.

The rearrangement links TRBV5-6 to TRBJ2-5; the match to TRBD1 covers 7 bases. V lost 1 base, J lost 1 base, and 4 bases stayed unmatched. CDR1 SGHDT and CDR2 YYEEEE come from the germline V gene. This CDR3 has 15 residues. CDR3 sequence (DNA): TGTGCCAGCAGCTTGTCAAGGGGGCCCCAAGAGACCCAGTACTTC. This translates into CASSLSRGPQETQYF.

This sequence joins TRBV7-2 and TRBJ1-6, with 8 bases that match TRBD1. V dropped 2 bases and J dropped 5; count of bases not matched to a gene: 2. Germline-derived CDR1 and CDR2 are SGHTA and FQGNSA. The CDR3 is made up of 15 amino acids. CDR3 nucleotide sequence: TGTGCCAGCAGCTTACGGGGACAGGATAATTCACCCCTCCACTTT. This gives the protein CASSLRGQDNSPLHF.

The V call is TRBV19, the J call TRBJ1-4; TRBD1 is a possible D gene (6 bases). Trimming stripped 7 bases from V and 3 bases from J, with 9 bases between. The CDR3 is 13 amino acids. Germline lookup yields CDR1 LNHDA and CDR2 SQIVND (reference sequence). The CDR3 DNA is TGTGCCAGTAAGGACAGCCCTAATGAAAAACTGTTTTTT. This gives the protein CASKDSPNEKLFF. The full variable domain, in which reference TRBV19 and TRBJ1-4 provide the parts outside the CDR3, is DGGITQSPKYLFRKEGQNVTLSCEQNLNHDAMYWYRQDPGQGLRLIYYSQIVNDFQKGDIAEGYSVSREKKESFPLTVTSAQKNPTAFYLCASKDSPNEKLFFGSGTQLSVL.

J is TRBJ2-1 and V is TRBV9, with 10 nucleotides matching TRBD2. V shed 0 bases, J shed 8 bases, and the junction held 11 bases outside the gene matches. The length of the CDR3 is 17 residues. Per the germline V gene, CDR1 is SGDLS and CDR2 is YYNGEE. CDR3 DNA: TGTGCCAGCAGCGTAGCGCCTAGCGGGGGCCCCGCTGATGAGCAGTTCTTC. The encoded protein is CASSVAPSGGPADEQFF.

This clone was observed a single time. The J gene is TRBJ2-2, the V gene TRBV6-5, with D perhaps TRBD1 (6 bases). V dropped 5 bases and J dropped 5 bases, with 12 bases sitting between them. From germline, CDR1 is MNHEY and CDR2 SVGAGI. There are 14 residues in the CDR3. CDR3 nucleotides: TGTGCCAGCAGTGCAGGGGATGGGACCGGGGAGCTGTTTTTT. Translating it yields CASSAGDGTGELFF.